Reported below is one TCR beta chain. CDR3 length equals 17 residues. CDR1 is MNHEY and CDR2 is SMNVEV in the germline V gene (reference sequence). The V and J ends lost 8 bases and 0 bases, in that order; junction bases with no gene match: 13. Assay used: immunoSEQ multiplex PCR; TCRdb lists only in-frame clones, some missing. The sample carries about 290,000 clones, around four fifths recorded once. These data belong to a study of blood T cell repertoires in COVID-19. The sequencing input was peripheral blood. The sequence derives from a woman in her 50s with active or convalescent COVID-19. The chain carries TRBV27 and TRBJ2-1; 7 positions match TRBD1. This chain's CDR3 is CASARFRGSISYNEQFF. CDR3 sequence (DNA): TGTGCCAGCGCCCGGTTCAGGGGGTCCATCTCCTACAATGAGCAGTTCTTC.